These T cell receptor beta chains were read from a single sample in a study of cytotoxic CD8 clonotypes in ibrutinib-treated CLL. The data were produced by immunoSEQ multiplex PCR, yet TCRdb's version contains in-frame clones alone and is incomplete. This sample has some 150,000 clones, with over 60% found just once. The source material was PBMCs, sampled after 12 months of ibrutinib treatment. The receptors were sampled from a human donor with chronic lymphocytic leukemia. Each CDR3 is given with its conserved first and last residue. The D gene is left open where the match is weak. Part of the rows lack a size; the others show once, few, many or a class for expanded clones.

v_gene	d_gene	j_gene	abundance	CDR3nt	CDR3aa
TRBV30	.	TRBJ2-7	.	TGTGCCTGGAGTGTTGGGGACACCTACGAGCAGTACTTC	CAWSVGDTYEQYF
TRBV5-4	.	TRBJ1-4	.	TGTGCCAGCAGCGCCGGGGGTAGTGCAACTAATGAAAAACTGTTTTTT	CASSAGGSATNEKLFF
TRBV14	TRBD2	TRBJ2-3	.	TGTGCCAGCAGCCCCTTAGCGGGGCCCACAGATACGCAGTATTTT	CASSPLAGPTDTQYF
TRBV29-1	.	TRBJ1-1	.	TGCAGCGTTGAGGCTGGAGCTATGAACACTGAAGCTTTCTTT	CSVEAGAMNTEAFF
TRBV28	TRBD2	TRBJ2-7	.	TGTGCCACGGGGGGTCCCGGGAGCATCTACGAGCAGTACTTC	CATGGPGSIYEQYF
TRBV5-1	.	TRBJ1-1	.	TGCGCCAGCAGCCCTGGCACAGGTGCGTATATGGTGAACACTGAAGCTTTCTTT	CASSPGTGAYMVNTEAFF
TRBV18	TRBD2	TRBJ2-7	.	TGTGCCAGCTCACCTGGACTAGCGGGAGTCTACGAGCAGTACTTC	CASSPGLAGVYEQYF
TRBV6-5	.	TRBJ2-1	.	TGTGCCAGCAGTTACTCTCGGGGAGGCTACACCAATGAGCAGTTCTTC	CASSYSRGGYTNEQFF
TRBV5-8	.	TRBJ2-1	.	TGTGCCAGCAGCTTCCTGGGGACCCACAATGAGCAGTTCTTC	CASSFLGTHNEQFF
TRBV2	.	TRBJ2-7	.	TGTGCCAGCAGTGAGGGGGCCGCTTACGAGCAGTACTTC	CASSEGAAYEQYF
TRBV6-1	.	TRBJ2-7	.	TGTGCCAGCAGTGACCGACCCAGGGGATCCTACGAGCAGTACTTC	CASSDRPRGSYEQYF
TRBV5-4	TRBD1	TRBJ1-3	once	TGTGCCAGCAGCCCGGGGACAGGAGGAAACACCATATATTTT	CASSPGTGGNTIYF
TRBV28	.	TRBJ2-5	.	TGTGCCAGCAGTTCTCTAGGGAACAGAGAGACCCAGTACTTC	CASSSLGNRETQYF
TRBV7-2	TRBD2	TRBJ2-1	.	TGTGCCAGCAGCTTATGGCTAGCGGGAGTGCGGCAGGGTGAGCAGTTCTTC	CASSLWLAGVRQGEQFF
TRBV28	TRBD1	TRBJ2-3	.	TGTGCCAGCAGTACACCGGGACAGCCAGATACGCAGTATTTT	CASSTPGQPDTQYF
TRBV4-3	.	TRBJ2-1	.	TGCGCCAGCAGCCAAGTGGGTTACGCCAATGAGCAGTTCTTC	CASSQVGYANEQFF
TRBV5-4	.	TRBJ2-3	.	TGTGCCTACCGAACCGGGGTCACAGATACGCAGTATTTT	CAYRTGVTDTQYF
TRBV7-7	.	TRBJ2-5	.	TGTGCCAGCAGCCCACAACCGACTAGCCAAGAGACCCAGTACTTC	CASSPQPTSQETQYF
TRBV7-9	.	TRBJ2-1	.	TGTGCCAGCAGCTTCGGCAGGGGCGACAATGAGCAGTTCTTC	CASSFGRGDNEQFF
TRBV28	TRBD1	TRBJ1-1	.	TGTGCCAGCAGTTACTCTTCAGGGGGGAGGAACACTGAAGCTTTCTTT	CASSYSSGGRNTEAFF
TRBV29-1	.	TRBJ2-1	.	TGCAGCGTTGTTTCTATGAGCACGGGGGAGCAGTTCTTC	CSVVSMSTGEQFF
TRBV4-2	TRBD1	TRBJ2-7	.	TGTGCCAGCAGCCAAGTGGGACAGACCTCCTACGAGCAGTACTTC	CASSQVGQTSYEQYF
TRBV5-1	TRBD1	TRBJ1-5	.	TGCGCCAGCAGCCCGACAGGGGCGAGCAATCAGCCCCAGCATTTT	CASSPTGASNQPQHF
TRBV13	.	TRBJ2-7	.	TGTGCCAGCACCCTCCGGGGGAGTCGTTACGAGCAGTACTTC	CASTLRGSRYEQYF
TRBV19	.	TRBJ1-2	.	TGTGCCAGTAGTCCAGGGACACCTTATAACTATGGCTACACCTTC	CASSPGTPYNYGYTF
TRBV9	TRBD2	TRBJ2-5	.	TGTGCCAGCAGCGTTCTCCCGGCTAGCGGGAGGGCCGGGGTTGGAGAGACCCAGTACTTC	CASSVLPASGRAGVGETQYF
TRBV5-1	.	TRBJ1-1	.	TGCGCCAGCAGCTTGGGACTTCTTAACACTGAAGCTTTCTTT	CASSLGLLNTEAFF
TRBV28	.	TRBJ2-7	.	TGTGCCAGCAACCGTTTGGGGGAGCAGTACTTC	CASNRLGEQYF
TRBV6-5	TRBD2	TRBJ2-7	.	TGTGCCAGCACCCAGGATGCTAGCGGTTACTACGAGCAGTACTTC	CASTQDASGYYEQYF
TRBV5-1	.	TRBJ2-7	.	TGCGCCAGCAGCTTGTCGGGCCCCTACGAGCAGTACTTC	CASSLSGPYEQYF
TRBV5-1	.	TRBJ2-7	.	TGCGCCAGCAGCTTGAGATACCAGTTCTACGAGCAGTACTTC	CASSLRYQFYEQYF
TRBV27	TRBD2	TRBJ2-7	.	TGTGCCAGCACCCTTTCCTACGGGAGGGTAACCTACGAGCAGTACTTC	CASTLSYGRVTYEQYF
TRBV7-7	.	TRBJ2-2	.	TGTGCTAGCAGCTCTAGAGCTAACCGGGCCGGGGAGCTGTTTTTT	CASSSRANRAGELFF
TRBV15	TRBD1	TRBJ2-7	.	TGTGCCACCAGTCTCTCCCAGGGGGTTGCGTACGAGCAGTACTTC	CATSLSQGVAYEQYF